This is a list of T cell receptor beta chains from one sample in a study of T-cell reconstitution after alpha-beta-depleted transplantation in children. TCRdb independently ran MiXCR on the PCR reads; one entry per CDR3 protein. The table has 800,000 to 1,000,000 distinct CDR3 sequences, about 29% seen once; the top ten hold 28%. The sequencing here drew on PBMCs, mostly from graft donor cells, taken 360 days after TCRalphabeta/CD19-depleted stem cell transplant. These receptors were taken from a boy in the first two years of life who had a stem cell transplant for SCID, so the T cells may come from the graft donor. Each CDR3 is given with its conserved first and last residue. The D gene is left open where the match is weak. The listing skips clone size in some rows; elsewhere it reads once, few, many or a size class.

D gene	clone size	J gene	V gene	CDR3 DNA	CDR3 protein
TRBD2	few	TRBJ2-3	TRBV18	TGTGCCAGCTCACCATCGGCGAGCGGGGGCCTCTTTAGCACAGATACGCAGTATTTT	CASSPSASGGLFSTDTQYF
-	many	TRBJ2-2	TRBV14	TGTGCCAGCAGCCCGTCAGGGGCCGGGGAGCTGTTTTTT	CASSPSGAGELFF
-	few	TRBJ1-1	TRBV6-2/TRBV6-3	TGTGCCAGCAGTTACCCACAGGGAACGAACACTGAAGCTTTCTTT	CASSYPQGTNTEAFF
TRBD2	-	TRBJ2-5	TRBV20-1	TGCAGTGCTCCACGACTCGCGGGGGTTGGAGAGACCCAGTACTTC	CSAPRLAGVGETQYF
TRBD2	few	TRBJ2-1	TRBV6-2/TRBV6-3	TGTGCCAGCAGTTACTCGGGACTAGCAAACGATGAGCAGTTCTTC	CASSYSGLANDEQFF
TRBD1	-	TRBJ1-2	TRBV20-1	TGCAGTGCTACCCGACAGGGACCCTACTATGGCTACACCTTC	CSATRQGPYYGYTF
TRBD2	-	TRBJ2-2	TRBV7-3	TGTGCCAGCAGCTTAATGTTCGGGGGGTTGGCCGGGGAGCTGTTTTTT	CASSLMFGGLAGELFF
-	-	TRBJ2-1	TRBV10-3	TGTGCCATCACCCAGACCCTCCAGAGCTCCTACAATGAGCAGTTCTTC	CAITQTLQSSYNEQFF
-	few	TRBJ2-1	TRBV7-9	TGTGCCAGCAGCTTAGTTGGCCTACCAAACAATGAGCAGTTCTTC	CASSLVGLPNNEQFF
-	-	TRBJ2-3	TRBV9	TGTGCCAGCAGCGTAGGGCCCGGGAGCACAGATACGCAGTATTTT	CASSVGPGSTDTQYF
-	few	TRBJ2-1	TRBV18	TGTGCCAGCTCACCATCATACGCGGAGCAGTTCTTC	CASSPSYAEQFF
TRBD1	-	TRBJ1-2	TRBV20-1	TGCAGTGCTAGACAATCAGGGGGGTATGGCTACACCTTC	CSARQSGGYGYTF
-	-	TRBJ2-3	TRBV20-1	TGCAGTGCGTTGGCTTACACAGATACGCAGTATTTT	CSALAYTDTQYF
TRBD1	many	TRBJ2-7	TRBV12-3/TRBV12-4	TGTGCCAGCAGAACGGACAGGGTGGTCCACGAGCAGTACTTC	CASRTDRVVHEQYF
TRBD2	-	TRBJ2-5	TRBV7-2	TGTGCCAGCAGCTTAGTTGGACTAGGAGAGACCCAGTACTTC	CASSLVGLGETQYF
-	-	TRBJ1-3	TRBV20-1	TGCAGTGCTCGATTAGGAGGGGGAAACACCATATATTTT	CSARLGGGNTIYF
-	few	TRBJ2-1	TRBV5-3	TGTGCCAGAAGTTACGATGAGCAGTTCTTC	CARSYDEQFF
TRBD1	few	TRBJ2-2	TRBV18	TGTGCCAGCTCAGGCGGACAGGGATCAACCGGGGAGCTGTTTTTT	CASSGGQGSTGELFF
-	few	TRBJ1-1	TRBV18	TGTGCCAGCTCACCACTTCTCGATCCCACGGGGCGAGGGGGAGCTTTCTTT	CASSPLLDPTGRGGAFF
TRBD1	-	TRBJ1-2	TRBV6-5	TGTGCCAGCAGTTACTCGGACAGGGAACTTGGCTATGGCTACACCTTC	CASSYSDRELGYGYTF
-	-	TRBJ2-3	TRBV10-3	TGTGCCATCAGTCCGGGATCCAGGACAGATACGCAGTATTTT	CAISPGSRTDTQYF
TRBD1	-	TRBJ2-5	TRBV7-2	TGTGCCAGCAGCCTCAGAAGGACAGGGGGAGAGACCCAGTACTTC	CASSLRRTGGETQYF
-	-	TRBJ1-1	TRBV29-1	TGCAGCGTTCTCTCTCGTCAACAGGGTATTGGTGAAGCTTTCTTT	CSVLSRQQGIGEAFF
TRBD1	-	TRBJ2-1	TRBV5-1	TGCGCCAGCAGCTTCTACAAAACACAGGGGAGCAATGAGCAGTTCTTC	CASSFYKTQGSNEQFF
-	few	TRBJ2-4	TRBV5-6	TGTGCCAGCAGCTTGGGCTGGGACCCAGCCAAAAACATTCAGTACTTC	CASSLGWDPAKNIQYF
-	-	TRBJ2-5	TRBV10-3	TGTGCCATCGGGCAGAAAGAGACCCAGTACTTC	CAIGQKETQYF
-	few	TRBJ1-3	TRBV9	TGTGCCAGCAGCAAGACACCCCGAGGAGACACCATATATTTT	CASSKTPRGDTIYF
TRBD1	-	TRBJ2-7	TRBV6-2/TRBV6-3	TGTGCCAGCAGTGCTCGGACAGGGAGTATTTACGAGCAGTACTTC	CASSARTGSIYEQYF
-	few	TRBJ2-4	TRBV4-3	TGCGCCAGCAGCCAAGCAGGGGAAAACATTCAGTACTTC	CASSQAGENIQYF
-	-	TRBJ2-1	TRBV5-1	TGCGCCAGCAGCTGGGACGATTCTAGACCCTCCTACAATGAGCAGTTCTTC	CASSWDDSRPSYNEQFF
-	many	TRBJ2-1	TRBV9	TGTGCCAGCAGCGTAGGGGACGGGCCCTACAATGAGCAGTTCTTC	CASSVGDGPYNEQFF
-	-	TRBJ2-7	TRBV20-1	TGCAGTGCTAGAGGTTCGAAAGTATACGAGCAGTACTTC	CSARGSKVYEQYF
TRBD1	once	TRBJ2-5	TRBV6-5	TGTGCCAGCAGATACGGGACAGGGTCCGGAGAGACCCAGTACTTC	CASRYGTGSGETQYF
-	few	TRBJ1-4	TRBV15	TGTGCCACCAGCAGATCGTCCCGGGAAGGTGAAAAACTGTTTTTT	CATSRSSREGEKLFF
-	-	TRBJ2-7	TRBV5-1	TGCGCCAGCAGCCCTATGGGAATTCCCTACGAGCAGTACTTC	CASSPMGIPYEQYF
-	few	TRBJ2-3	TRBV4-2	TGTGCCAGCAGCCAACGGGACTTCACAGATACGCAGTATTTT	CASSQRDFTDTQYF
-	few	TRBJ2-3	TRBV6-1	TGTGCCAGCAAGGGGGGACGGCCCGACCCCACAGATACGCAGTATTTT	CASKGGRPDPTDTQYF
-	-	TRBJ1-2	TRBV18	TGTGCCAGCTCACCACCAAGGGTCCAAGCTAACTATGGCTACACCTTC	CASSPPRVQANYGYTF
-	many	TRBJ2-7	TRBV7-9	TGTGCCAGCAGCTTAGTCCAGGGTGGTCCCTACGAGCAGTACTTC	CASSLVQGGPYEQYF
TRBD1	-	TRBJ2-7	TRBV7-2	TGTGCCAGCAGCTGGACAGGGCTAACCTACGAGCAGTACTTC	CASSWTGLTYEQYF
-	-	TRBJ1-5	TRBV6-5	TGTGCCAGCAGTTACCAGCCGGGACAGCCCCAGCATTTT	CASSYQPGQPQHF
-	few	TRBJ2-3	TRBV15	TGTGCCACCAGCCCCTCGGGACCGGCAGATACGCAGTATTTT	CATSPSGPADTQYF
-	few	TRBJ2-7	TRBV7-3	TGTGCCAGCAGCCCCAGACGGGCCTACGAGCAGTACTTC	CASSPRRAYEQYF
-	-	TRBJ2-1	TRBV12-3/TRBV12-4	TGTGCCAGCACCTACTGGCAGGGGGGATTGGGGGAGCAGTTCTTC	CASTYWQGGLGEQFF
-	-	TRBJ1-2	TRBV9	TGTGCCAGCAGCGTAGATGGGGGTCCTGGCTACACCTTC	CASSVDGGPGYTF
-	-	TRBJ2-4	TRBV20-1	TGCAGTGGCCCGGCCCCTGGGGGGTCCAAAAACATTCAGTACTTC	CSGPAPGGSKNIQYF
-	-	TRBJ2-3	TRBV5-1	TGCGCCAGCAGCTTGCTCCCCTTAAGCACAGATACGCAGTATTTT	CASSLLPLSTDTQYF
TRBD2	-	TRBJ2-1	TRBV5-4	TGTGCCAGCAGCTTGGTAGCGGGGGCCGGTAATGAGCAGTTCTTC	CASSLVAGAGNEQFF
-	few	TRBJ1-2	TRBV5-1	TGCGCCAGCAGTCCTTTCCCGGAGGGTAATGGCTACACCTTC	CASSPFPEGNGYTF
-	-	TRBJ1-2	TRBV29-1	TGCAGCGTTGAATGGGCTAACTATGGCTACACCTTC	CSVEWANYGYTF
-	many	TRBJ2-7	TRBV15	TGTGCCACCAGCAGATCCAAACAGGGTCCCTACGAGCAGTACTTC	CATSRSKQGPYEQYF
TRBD2	-	TRBJ2-3	TRBV27	TGTGCCAGCAGTTTATTGCTAGCGGGGGGGCCCAGCCCCACAGATACGCAGTATTTT	CASSLLLAGGPSPTDTQYF
-	-	TRBJ2-7	TRBV7-2	TGTGCCAGCAGCTTATTTGGGACAAGCTACGAGCAGTACTTC	CASSLFGTSYEQYF
TRBD1	-	TRBJ1-1	TRBV7-9	TGTGCCAGCAGCCCCAAGGGGGCGCAGGGCACTGAAGCTTTCTTT	CASSPKGAQGTEAFF
-	-	TRBJ2-4	TRBV28	TGTGCCAGCAGGAAGGGATCCAAAAACATTCAGTACTTC	CASRKGSKNIQYF
-	few	TRBJ2-3	TRBV12-3/TRBV12-4	TGTGCCAGCAGTTCTCGGGAAGTCACAGATACGCAGTATTTT	CASSSREVTDTQYF
-	-	TRBJ2-7	TRBV20-1	TGCAGTGCTAGAGATATTAGGGACGAGCAGTACTTC	CSARDIRDEQYF
-	few	TRBJ1-5	TRBV10-3	TGTGCCATAATGGGGGACTTGTGGAATCAGCCCCAGCATTTT	CAIMGDLWNQPQHF
-	-	TRBJ2-3	TRBV4-1	TGCGCCAGCAGCCAACTAAAGCAGGTGACGAACACAGATACGCAGTATTTT	CASSQLKQVTNTDTQYF